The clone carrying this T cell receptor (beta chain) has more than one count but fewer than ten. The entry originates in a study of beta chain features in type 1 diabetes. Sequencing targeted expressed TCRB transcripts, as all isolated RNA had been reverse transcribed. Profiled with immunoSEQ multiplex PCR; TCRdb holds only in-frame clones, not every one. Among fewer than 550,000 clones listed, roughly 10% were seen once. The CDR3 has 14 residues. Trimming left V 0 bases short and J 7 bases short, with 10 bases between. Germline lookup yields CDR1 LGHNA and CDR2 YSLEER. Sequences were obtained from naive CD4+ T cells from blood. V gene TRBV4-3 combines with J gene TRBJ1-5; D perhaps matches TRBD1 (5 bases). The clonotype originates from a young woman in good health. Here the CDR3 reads CASSQDLQGQPQHF. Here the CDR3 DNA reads TGCGCCAGCAGCCAAGATCTCCAGGGACAGCCCCAGCATTTT.